This passage covers 30 T cell receptor beta chains from one sample sequenced in a study of OX40 agonist ivuxolimab in advanced cancers. Measured with immunoSEQ multiplex PCR; TCRdb has only the in-frame clones, and not every one. The data hold 78,000 or so clones, with roughly nine tenths observed a single time. The sample in question was CD4+ or CD8+ T cells sorted from blood, obtained in a trial of the OX40 agonist ivuxolimab. Receptor source: an adult with an advanced solid tumor such as melanoma, head and neck, liver or kidney cancer.

The CDR3 is CASSSRGFGFQETQYF. CDR3 bases: TGTGCCAGCAGCTCCCGCGGGTTTGGGTTCCAAGAGACCCAGTACTTC. This rearrangement joins TRBV7-2 to TRBJ2-5; possibly TRBD2 for D (5 bases). Deletions cut 4 bases from V and 1 base from J, with 16 bases between. The CDR3 runs 16 residues. CDR1 is SGHTA and CDR2 is FQGNSA in the germline V gene.

V gene TRBV6-5 combines with J gene TRBJ1-3; D is undetermined. Per the germline V gene, CDR1 is MNHEY and CDR2 is SVGAGI. This CDR3 region has 16 residues. V dropped 2 bases and J dropped 0 bases, with 11 bases sitting between them. The CDR3 sequence: CASSYGGSLSGNTIYF. CDR3 coding DNA: TGTGCCAGCAGTTACGGTGGCAGCCTCTCTGGAAACACCATATATTTT.

The rearrangement joins TRBV9 to TRBJ2-6; a possible D gene is TRBD1 (5 bases). Germline values: CDR1 SGDLS, CDR2 YYNGEE. The V gene lost 0 bases and the J gene lost 0 bases, with 16 bases spanning the gap. The CDR3 runs to 19 residues. The CDR3 here is CASSVDLGHQNSGANVLTF. CDR3 nucleotide sequence: TGTGCCAGCAGCGTAGATTTAGGACACCAAAACTCTGGGGCCAACGTCCTGACTTTC.

This clone is a singleton in its sample. J is TRBJ1-4 and V is TRBV6-6; 9 bases are shared with TRBD1. The germline V gene has CDR1 MNHNY and CDR2 SVGAGI (reference sequence). The CDR3 contains 14 residues. Trimming removed 5 bases from V and 4 bases from J; junction bases left unmatched: 2. The CDR3 is CASSRGQGNEKLFF. CDR3 nucleotides: TGTGCCAGCAGTCGGGGACAGGGTAATGAAAAACTGTTTTTT.

The chain combines TRBV18 with TRBJ1-5; D ambiguous. The CDR3 extends over 15 amino acids. The germline CDR1 and CDR2 sequences are KGHSH and LQKENI. V lost 8 bases and J lost 4, with 18 bases in between. The CDR3 DNA is TGTGCCAGCACCCAAGGACTAGCCCCGAATCAGCCCCAGCATTTT. As protein: CASTQGLAPNQPQHF.

The rearrangement uses TRBV6-1 and TRBJ2-3; TRBD2 might be the D (6 bases). The CDR3 has 19 residues. Germline V CDR1 and CDR2: MNHNS, SASEGT. The V and J ends lost 4 bases and 0 bases respectively, with 23 bases between them. CDR3 DNA: TGTGCCAGCAGTGTTGTAGGACTACATTCGATCACTAGCACAGATACGCAGTATTTT. Amino acid sequence: CASSVVGLHSITSTDTQYF.

This chain connects TRBV5-6 to TRBJ1-2; D gene uncertain. V lost 1 base, J lost 4 bases, and 26 bases lay in between. CDR1 and CDR2 from the germline V gene are SGHDT and YYEEEE. The CDR3 sequence is 19 residues long. CDR3 DNA: TGTGCCAGCAGCTTGTGGCAGGTAAGGCTGCACCGGGGTGCCTATGGCTACACCTTC. This encodes CASSLWQVRLHRGAYGYTF.

This clone was recorded once. The chain uses TRBV4-1 and TRBJ2-1, with 7 positions matching TRBD2. The CDR3 is 17 amino acids. In germline, CDR1 is MGHRA, CDR2 YSYEKL. V lost 4 bases and J lost 5; bases outside the gene matches: 14. CDR3 bases: TGCGCCAGCAGCCTCTCCGGAAGGGCTAGCGGCGACAATGAGCAGTTCTTC. Residues: CASSLSGRASGDNEQFF.

The chain couples TRBV6-5 to TRBJ2-1; D uncertain. Germline V gene data show CDR1 as MNHEY and CDR2 as SVGAGI. This CDR3 is built from 14 residues. V gave up 6 bases and J gave up 7 bases, with 16 bases separating them. The chain's CDR3 is CASRVASGPNEQFF. In DNA form, the CDR3 reads TGTGCCAGCAGAGTAGCATCGGGTCCGAATGAGCAGTTCTTC.

This rearrangement joins TRBV28 to TRBJ1-1; TRBD1 might be the D (5 bases). Trimming shortened V by 6 bases and J by 1 base, and 15 bases separated the two germline ends. The CDR3 consists of 15 residues. CDR1 and CDR2 from the germline V gene are MDHEN and SYDVKM. CDR3 nucleotide sequence: TGTGCCAGCAGGATGGGAGGGACGGCGAACACTGAAGCTTTCTTT. Protein: CASRMGGTANTEAFF.

This chain links TRBV25-1 with TRBJ2-7, with TRBD1 matching over 9 bases. Trimming removed 4 bases from V and 5 bases from J; junction bases left unmatched: 6. This CDR3 is built from 14 residues. Looked up from germline, CDR1 is MGHDK and CDR2 is SYGVNS. The CDR3 coding sequence is TGTGCCAGCAGTGGCCGGGACAGGGACAACGAGCAGTACTTC. Its translation is CASSGRDRDNEQYF.

This clone came up once. The rearrangement uses TRBV7-6 and TRBJ2-7; maybe TRBD2 (6 bases). The CDR3 covers 13 residues. Trimming removed 5 bases at V and 6 bases at J, with 14 bases between. From germline, CDR1 is SGHVS and CDR2 FNYEAQ. The CDR3 loop reads CASSLEPGGEQYF. The DNA for the CDR3 is TGTGCCAGCAGCCTTGAACCCGGGGGCGAGCAGTACTTC.

This clone was counted once. The gene calls are TRBV30 and TRBJ2-3; D gene ambiguous. The length of the CDR3 is 13 residues. The V and J ends lost 2 bases and 6 bases respectively, with 12 bases between them. The germline V gene encodes CDR1 GTSNPN and CDR2 SVGIG (reference sequence). CDR3 amino acids: CAWSPSARDTQYF. For the CDR3, the DNA is TGTGCCTGGAGTCCCTCGGCCCGGGATACGCAGTATTTT.

V gene TRBV7-6 combines with J gene TRBJ1-3, with no clear D. Looked up from germline, CDR1 is SGHVS and CDR2 is FNYEAQ. The V and J ends lost 0 bases and 0 bases respectively, with 3 bases between them. The CDR3 has 14 residues. DNA of the CDR3: TGTGCCAGCAGCTTAGCGACCTCTGGAAACACCATATATTTT. This gives the protein CASSLATSGNTIYF. The full variable domain, in which reference TRBV7-6 and TRBJ1-3 provide the parts outside the CDR3, is GAGVSQSPRYKVTKRGQDVALRCDPISGHVSLYWYRQALGQGPEFLTYFNYEAQQDKSGLPNDRFSAERPEGSISTLTIQRTEQRDSAMYRCASSLATSGNTIYFGEGSWLTVV.

V usage is TRBV7-2 and J usage is TRBJ1-1, with unresolved D. CDR3 length: 14 residues. CDR1 is SGHTA, CDR2 FQGNSA, per germline. Trimming cost V 1 base and J 4 bases, with 10 bases left between them. CDR3 protein: CASSLDPGRTEAFF. CDR3 nucleotides: TGTGCCAGCAGCTTAGATCCAGGCCGCACTGAAGCTTTCTTT. Full variable domain (outside the CDR3, taken from reference TRBV7-2 and TRBJ1-1): GAGVSQSPSNKVTEKGKDVELRCDPISGHTALYWYRQSLGQGLEFLIYFQGNSAPDKSGLPSDRFSAERTGGSVSTLTIQRTQQEDSAVYLCASSLDPGRTEAFFGQGTRLTVV.

The chain employs TRBV14 and TRBJ2-1; 14 nucleotides align to TRBD2. Germline loops: CDR1 SGHDN, CDR2 FVKESK. V was pared by 3 bases and J by 15 bases, with 4 bases of the junction left unmatched. The CDR3 loop spans 13 amino acids. DNA for the CDR3: TGTGCCAGCAGCCACGGGACTAGCGGGAGAAGGTTCTTC. It codes for CASSHGTSGRRFF.

The chain couples TRBV21-1 to TRBJ1-2; no check of the table's D call, TRBD1, against the DNA was made. TRBV21-1 counts as a pseudogene. The CDR3 runs to 15 residues. CDR3 sequence (DNA): TGTGCCAGCAGCAAAGATGGCAGGGGGGCGTATGGCTACACCTTC. Translating gives CASSKDGRGAYGYTF.

A note on this clone: The sample carries other DNA sequences with the same CDR3. The chain is built from TRBV4-1 and TRBJ2-1, with unresolved D. Trimming removed 0 bases from V and 6 bases from J, with 6 bases in between. CDR3 length equals 13 residues. The germline CDR1 and CDR2 sequences are MGHRA and YSYEKL. CDR3: CASSQDYLNEQFF. In DNA, the CDR3 is TGCGCCAGCAGCCAAGACTACCTCAATGAGCAGTTCTTC.

The chain recombines TRBV19 with TRBJ2-7, with 7 positions matching TRBD2. J was trimmed by 0 bases and V by 6 bases; bases with no gene match: 5. Germline loops: CDR1 LNHDA, CDR2 SQIVND (reference sequence). This CDR3 comprises 14 residues. In nucleotides, the CDR3 is TGTGCCAGTAGCGTAGCGGGCTCCTCCTACGAGCAGTACTTC. It encodes CASSVAGSSYEQYF.

This rearrangement joins TRBV2 to TRBJ2-7; D unclear. V lost 8 bases to trimming and J lost 2 bases, with 4 bases between them. The germline gives CDR1 SNHLY, CDR2 FYNNEI. The CDR3 consists of 10 residues. In DNA form, the CDR3 reads TGTGCCAGCGGAACCTACGAGCAGTACTTC. This gives the protein CASGTYEQYF.

A note on this clone: One end of the junction does not line up with germline, which may come from a read error. This chain uses TRBV6-5 with TRBJ2-7; 9 nucleotides line up with TRBD1. This CDR3 has 11 amino acids. The V gene's germline CDR1 is MNHEY and CDR2 SVGAGI. CDR3 DNA: TGTGCCAGCACGACAGGGGGGGTCTTTTTTTTC. The encoded protein is CASTTGGVFFF.

The chain employs TRBV6-5 and TRBJ2-7; 9 bases map to TRBD1. The germline V gene encodes CDR1 MNHEY and CDR2 SVGAGI. The CDR3 is made up of 15 amino acids. V shed 0 bases, J shed 4 bases, and the junction held 4 bases outside the gene matches. Written as DNA, the CDR3 is TGTGCCAGCAGTTACTCGGGACAGGGACGGTACGAGCAGTACTTC. Residues: CASSYSGQGRYEQYF.

The genes are TRBV7-9 and TRBJ2-1; 7 bases agree with TRBD2. This CDR3 region has 16 residues. With 3 bases clipped from V and 4 bases from J, the junction kept 9 bases outside the gene matches. Looked up from germline, CDR1 is SEHNR and CDR2 is FQNEAQ (reference sequence). The CDR3 reads CASSLGRTRPYNEQFF. In DNA form, the CDR3 reads TGTGCCAGCAGCTTGGGCCGGACTAGACCTTACAATGAGCAGTTCTTC.

This chain connects TRBV27 to TRBJ2-7; a possible D gene is TRBD1 (6 bases). The germline gives CDR1 MNHEY, CDR2 SMNVEV (reference sequence). V was shortened by 4 bases and J by 5 bases, with 18 bases between the two germline ends. This CDR3 is 15 amino acids long. Here the CDR3 DNA reads TGTGCCAGCAGTTCGGGGACACCAGGAGGCAACGAGCAGTACTTC. The encoded protein is CASSSGTPGGNEQYF.

The chain couples TRBV6-1 to TRBJ1-6; D is unresolved. This CDR3 is built from 15 residues. V lost 2 bases and J 8 bases, leaving 13 bases between the germline ends. Germline CDR1 is MNHNS and CDR2 is SASEGT. The CDR3 sequence: CASSEQTSRDSPLHF. The CDR3 DNA follows: TGTGCCAGCAGTGAACAAACATCCCGTGATTCACCCCTCCACTTT.

The genes are TRBV5-4 and TRBJ2-4; 11 positions agree with TRBD2. Germline CDR1 and CDR2: SGHNT and YYREEE (reference sequence). V lost 4 bases, J lost 4 bases, and 13 bases stayed unmatched. The CDR3 totals 18 residues. CDR3 amino acids: CASSDGTSGISFKNIQYF. CDR3 DNA sequence: TGTGCCAGCAGCGACGGGACTAGCGGAATATCTTTTAAAAACATTCAGTACTTC.

This chain uses TRBV7-6 with TRBJ1-1; possible D gene TRBD1, 5 bases. Trimming left V 5 bases short and J 1 base short, with 8 bases between. Germline V gene data show CDR1 as SGHVS and CDR2 as FNYEAQ. The CDR3 spans 13 residues. CDR3 sequence: CASSTQGNTEAFF. The CDR3 DNA reads TGTGCCAGCAGCACCCAGGGGAACACTGAAGCTTTCTTT.

This clone appeared once. The genes are TRBV10-1 and TRBJ2-3, with D perhaps matching TRBD2 (6 bases). Trimming left V 0 bases short and J 3 bases short, with 10 bases between. The CDR3 covers 15 residues. CDR1 WNHNN and CDR2 SYGVQD come from the germline V gene (reference sequence). CDR3 loop: CASSESRGGTDTQYF. DNA of the CDR3: TGCGCCAGCAGTGAGTCACGGGGAGGAACAGATACGCAGTATTTT.

The DNA of the CDR3 is TGTGCCAGTAGTAACCTAGCGGGAGTCCACAATGAGCAGTTCTTC. This translates into CASSNLAGVHNEQFF. The chain carries TRBV19 and TRBJ2-1; 10 bases agree with TRBD2. CDR1 is LNHDA and CDR2 is SQIVND in the germline V gene (reference sequence). V shed 4 bases and J 5 bases; nucleotides not matched to a gene: 5. This CDR3 has 15 amino acids.

The genes are TRBV10-3 and TRBJ2-5, with TRBD1 as a possible D gene (6 bases). CDR3 size: 15 residues. Trimming took off 6 bases at V and 0 bases at J, with 14 bases between the two ends. The V gene's germline CDR1 is ENHRY and CDR2 SYGVKD. The CDR3 protein is CAISDLRTDQETQYF. CDR3 DNA: TGTGCCATCAGCGACCTCCGGACAGACCAAGAGACCCAGTACTTC.